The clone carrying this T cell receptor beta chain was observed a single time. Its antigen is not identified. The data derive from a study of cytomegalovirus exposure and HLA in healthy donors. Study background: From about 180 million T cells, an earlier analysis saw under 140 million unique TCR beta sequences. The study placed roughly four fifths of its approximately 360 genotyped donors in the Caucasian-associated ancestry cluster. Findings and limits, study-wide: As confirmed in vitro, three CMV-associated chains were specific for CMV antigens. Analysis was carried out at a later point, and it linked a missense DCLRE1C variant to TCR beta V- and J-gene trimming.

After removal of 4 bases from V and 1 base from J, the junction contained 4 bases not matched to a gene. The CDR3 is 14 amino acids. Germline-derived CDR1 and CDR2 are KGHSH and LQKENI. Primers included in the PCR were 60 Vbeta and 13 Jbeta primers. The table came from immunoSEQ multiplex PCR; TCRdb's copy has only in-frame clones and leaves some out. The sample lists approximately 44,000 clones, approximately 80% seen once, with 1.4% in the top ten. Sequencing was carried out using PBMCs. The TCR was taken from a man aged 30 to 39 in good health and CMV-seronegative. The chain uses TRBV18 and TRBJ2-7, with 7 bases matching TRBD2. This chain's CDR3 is CASSRTSASYEQYF. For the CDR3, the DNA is TGTGCCAGCTCACGAACTAGCGCTTCCTACGAGCAGTACTTC.